This TCR beta chain was captured in a study of blood T cell repertoires in COVID-19. Study-wide context: PBMCs, B-cell-depleted T cells, or T cells provided the cDNA or gDNA that made up the material.

In the original processing: From reference gene primer amplification, estimates of nucleated cell counts were derived. Some clones are missing from TCRdb's copy, which holds only in-frame ones; the method was immunoSEQ multiplex PCR. The V and J calls and clone size are taken from that table; D and trimming were inferred from the DNA. The sample lists around 220,000 clones; about nine tenths were seen once. The TCR comes from a woman in her twenties or thirties with acute COVID-19. The sequenced sample was PBMCs or T cells enriched from blood (not recorded which).

Written as DNA, the CDR3 is TGTGCCAGCAGCTCCGGGACAGGGGTCCGGGGCTACACCTTC. Protein: CASSSGTGVRGYTF. The chain recombines TRBV7-3 with TRBJ1-2, with 10 bases matching TRBD1. Germline values: CDR1 SGHTA, CDR2 FQGTGA. This CDR3 comprises 14 residues. The ends lost 4 bases at V and 8 bases at J; junction bases unmatched: 7. Full variable domain (outside the CDR3, taken from reference TRBV7-3 and TRBJ1-2): GAGVSQTPSNKVTEKGKYVELRCDPISGHTALYWYRQSLGQGPEFLIYFQGTGAADDSGLPNDRFFAVRPEGSVSTLKIQRTERGDSAVYLCASSSGTGVRGYTFGSGTRLTVV.